The 9 T cell receptor beta chains below come from one sample, sequenced in a study of Graves' ophthalmopathy and Graves' hyperthyroidism. Amplified TCR beta CDR3 regions were obtained using RNA transcripts as template. First-round RT-PCR used HTBI primers; second-round multiplex PCR followed. One entry per CDR3 protein results from TCRdb running MiXCR on the multiplex PCR reads. The data contain hundreds of thousands of distinct CDR3 sequences, under 25% of them seen just once; the ten biggest clones take up approximately 3%. Sequencing used peripheral blood. These TCRs come from a woman aged 18 to 35 with stable Graves' hyperthyroidism.

CDR3 DNA sequence: TGTGCCAGCAGTTTCTTGGTGAGGGGTAACATGAACACTGAAGCTTTCTTT. Residues: CASSFLVRGNMNTEAFF. The chain joins TRBV12-3 or TRBV12-4 to TRBJ1-1; D may be TRBD1 (5 bases). The CDR3 has 17 amino acids. Trimming left V 3 bases short and J 0 bases short, with 17 bases between.

This clonotype was counted ten times or more. The rearrangement links TRBV2 to TRBJ1-1; D is unclear. Trimming left V 5 bases short and J 0 bases short, with 7 bases between. Per the germline V gene, CDR1 is SNHLY and CDR2 is FYNNEI. There are 13 residues in the CDR3. The CDR3 DNA reads TGTGCCAGCAGTACCCACGTGAACACTGAAGCTTTCTTT. Translated: CASSTHVNTEAFF.

This chain's CDR3 is CAWSVYPGGEQYF. CDR3 in DNA: TGTGCCTGGAGTGTCTATCCAGGGGGCGAGCAGTACTTC. V usage is TRBV30 and J usage is TRBJ2-7; 7 bases are a match to TRBD1. The CDR3 loop spans 13 amino acids. The V and J ends lost 0 bases and 6 bases, in that order; junction bases with no gene match: 5. Germline CDR1 and CDR2: GTSNPN and SVGIG (reference sequence). Full variable domain (remainder filled in from reference TRBV30 and TRBJ2-7): SQTIHQWPATLVQPVGSPLSLECTVEGTSNPNLYWYRQAAGRGLQLLFYSVGIGQISSEVPQNLSASRPQDRQFILSSKKLLLSDSGFYLCAWSVYPGGEQYFGPGTRLTVT.

The table lists this clonotype with a few counts. The V gene is TRBV12-3 or TRBV12-4, the J gene TRBJ1-2; perhaps TRBD1 as D (6 bases). The CDR3 extends over 13 amino acids. Trimming took 3 bases from V and 8 from J, leaving 13 bases between them. CDR3 bases: TGTGCCAGCAGTTTCAGGGGAGGGAGAGGCTACACCTTC. It translates to CASSFRGGRGYTF.

This clonotype has a count of ten or more. The chain joins TRBV27 to TRBJ1-5; the match to TRBD1 covers 8 bases. From germline, CDR1 is MNHEY and CDR2 SMNVEV (reference sequence). Unmatched junction bases numbered 6, after V lost 5 bases and J lost 6 bases. CDR3 length equals 14 residues. The CDR3 protein is CASSPGQVSQPQHF. The DNA of the CDR3 is TGTGCCAGCAGTCCGGGACAGGTCAGTCAGCCCCAGCATTTT.

A few counts support this clonotype. A much larger clone sits a single nucleotide away, making a read error possible. This chain connects TRBV6-1 to TRBJ2-5; a possible D gene is TRBD2 (5 bases). Trimming pared 4 bases from V and 1 base from J, leaving 7 bases between. The germline CDR1 and CDR2 sequences are MNHNS and SASEGT. The CDR3 runs 13 residues. CDR3 in DNA: TGTGCCAGCAGTGCGGGGATCCAAGAGACCCAGTACTTC. Its protein is CASSAGIQETQYF.

Many counts were recorded for this clonotype. The V and J genes are TRBV29-1 and TRBJ2-5; no definite D call. The CDR3 runs to 13 residues. The germline V gene encodes CDR1 SQVTM and CDR2 ANQGSEA. The V end lost 4 bases, the J end lost 0 bases, and 9 bases lay between the germline ends. CDR3 coding DNA: TGCAGCGTTGCTCGGTCAGACCAAGAGACCCAGTACTTC. This encodes CSVARSDQETQYF.

V is TRBV28 and J is TRBJ1-2, with D hard to call. CDR3 length equals 16 residues. CDR1 and CDR2 (germline): MDHEN, SYDVKM. V lost 6 bases and J 5 bases, leaving 22 bases between the germline ends. CDR3 residues: CASSPSLGQELYGYTF. For the CDR3, the DNA is TGTGCCAGCAGCCCATCCTTAGGGCAGGAATTATATGGCTACACCTTC.

This clonotype was seen at least ten times. The chain is built from TRBV9 and TRBJ2-7; 9 nucleotides match TRBD2. The germline V gene encodes CDR1 SGDLS and CDR2 YYNGEE. The V and J ends lost 3 bases and 6 bases, in that order; junction bases with no gene match: 7. The CDR3 has 14 amino acids. Here the CDR3 reads CASSAGTSRLEQYF. CDR3 DNA: TGTGCCAGCAGCGCCGGGACTAGCCGTCTCGAGCAGTACTTC. Full variable domain (outside the CDR3, taken from reference TRBV9 and TRBJ2-7): DSGVTQTPKHLITATGQRVTLRCSPRSGDLSVYWYQQSLDQGLQFLIQYYNGEERAKGNILERFSAQQFPDLHSELNLSSLELGDSALYFCASSAGTSRLEQYFGPGTRLTVT.